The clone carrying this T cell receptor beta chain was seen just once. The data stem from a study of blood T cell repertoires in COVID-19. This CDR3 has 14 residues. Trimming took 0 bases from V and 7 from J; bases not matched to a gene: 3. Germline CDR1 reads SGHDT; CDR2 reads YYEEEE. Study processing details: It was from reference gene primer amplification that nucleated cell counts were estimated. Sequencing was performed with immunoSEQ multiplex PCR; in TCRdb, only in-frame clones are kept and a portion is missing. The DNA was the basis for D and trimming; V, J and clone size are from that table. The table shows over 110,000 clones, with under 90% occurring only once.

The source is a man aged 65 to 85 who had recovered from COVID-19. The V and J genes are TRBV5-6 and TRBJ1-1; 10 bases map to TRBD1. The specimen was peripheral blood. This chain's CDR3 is CASSLGGQGIEAFF. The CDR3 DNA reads TGTGCCAGCAGCTTGGGGGGACAGGGGATTGAAGCTTTCTTT.